The next 25 T cell receptor beta chains were all read from a single sample in a study of cytomegalovirus exposure and HLA in healthy donors. Vbeta (60) and Jbeta (13) primers were used in the PCR. Repertoires were generated with immunoSEQ multiplex PCR, while TCRdb's copy carries only in-frame clones and drops some. The table records fewer than 250,000 clones, 60% to 80% of them present only once. Sample: PBMCs. The receptors derive from a male donor in good health and CMV-seronegative.

This clone has just one count. The chain has TRBV7-3 and TRBJ2-2; no firm D call. Trimming took off 5 bases at V and 7 bases at J, with 11 bases between the two ends. This CDR3 spans 13 amino acids. Germline V gene sequence: CDR1 SGHTA, CDR2 FQGTGA. The CDR3 bases are TGTGCCAGCAGCCCCCAGCAGGTCGGGGAGCTGTTTTTT. It yields the protein CASSPQQVGELFF. The full variable domain, in which reference TRBV7-3 and TRBJ2-2 provide the parts outside the CDR3, is GAGVSQTPSNKVTEKGKYVELRCDPISGHTALYWYRQSLGQGPEFLIYFQGTGAADDSGLPNDRFFAVRPEGSVSTLKIQRTERGDSAVYLCASSPQQVGELFFGEGSRLTVL.

V usage is TRBV28 and J usage is TRBJ2-7; weak D call: TRBD1 (6 bases). The CDR3 is made up of 15 amino acids. V lost 4 bases and J 3 bases, leaving 16 bases between the germline ends. Germline assignment: CDR1 MDHEN and CDR2 SYDVKM. In DNA, the CDR3 is TGTGCCAGCAGTTCTACAGGGCGACTTTACTACGAGCAGTACTTC. Residues: CASSSTGRLYYEQYF.

The chain couples TRBV18 to TRBJ2-7; 8 nucleotides line up with TRBD2. CDR1 and CDR2 from the germline V gene are KGHSH and LQKENI. V trimming: 3 bases; J trimming: 4 bases; junction bases outside the gene matches: 5. This CDR3 contains 14 residues. CDR3 in amino acids: CASSPGGGSYEQYF. CDR3 nucleotide sequence: TGTGCCAGCTCACCCGGGGGGGGGAGTTACGAGCAGTACTTC.

The chain has TRBV27 and TRBJ1-4, with D possibly matching TRBD1 (6 bases). This CDR3 spans 15 amino acids. The V end was cut by 6 bases, the J end by 3 bases, with 14 bases between. CDR1 is MNHEY, CDR2 SMNVEV, per germline (reference sequence). For the CDR3, the DNA is TGTGCCAGCAGACTCACAGGGATAGCTAATGAAAAACTGTTTTTT. Its protein is CASRLTGIANEKLFF. The full variable domain, with the rest looked up from reference TRBV27 and TRBJ1-4, is EAQVTQNPRYLITVTGKKLTVTCSQNMNHEYMSWYRQDPGLGLRQIYYSMNVEVTDKGDVPEGYKVSRKEKRNFPLILESPSPNQTSLYFCASRLTGIANEKLFFGSGTQLSVL.

The chain carries TRBV7-2 and TRBJ2-5; 11 bases are shared with TRBD1. The CDR3 covers 16 residues. The J segment lost 4 bases and the V segment lost 5 bases, leaving 9 bases of the junction unmatched. CDR1 is SGHTA and CDR2 is FQGNSA in the germline V gene. Here the CDR3 DNA reads TGTGCCAGCAGCCCCCTCCCGGGACAGGGGGGAGAGACCCAGTACTTC. Protein: CASSPLPGQGGETQYF.

V is TRBV9 and J is TRBJ2-1, with a weak D call TRBD2 (5 bases). This CDR3 has 17 amino acids. Germline CDR1 SGDLS, CDR2 YYNGEE. V was clipped by 0 bases and J by 0 bases, with 13 bases between them. The CDR3 sequence: CASSVDVRASSYNEQFF. CDR3 DNA sequence: TGTGCCAGCAGCGTAGATGTGAGGGCTAGCTCCTACAATGAGCAGTTCTTC.

The chain joins TRBV7-2 to TRBJ2-7; D perhaps matches TRBD2 (5 bases). The CDR3 totals 12 residues. Germline V gene data show CDR1 as SGHTA and CDR2 as FQGNSA. Trimming removed 5 bases from V and 7 bases from J, with 12 bases in between. The CDR3 is CASSLLTGEQYF. CDR3 DNA: TGTGCCAGCAGCCTGCTAACGGGGGAGCAGTACTTC.

Here the CDR3 reads CASSFSLPAGATGELFF. The CDR3 region has the DNA TGTGCCAGCAGTTTTAGCCTCCCGGCAGGGGCCACCGGGGAGCTGTTTTTT. V is TRBV28 and J is TRBJ2-2, with D perhaps matching TRBD1 (6 bases). Germline CDR1 reads MDHEN; CDR2 reads SYDVKM. The CDR3 has 17 amino acids. The V end lost 3 bases, the J end lost 4 bases, and 18 bases lay between the germline ends. The full variable domain, with the rest looked up from reference TRBV28 and TRBJ2-2, is DVKVTQSSRYLVKRTGEKVFLECVQDMDHENMFWYRQDPGLGLRLIYFSYDVKMKEKGDIPEGYSVSREKKERFSLILESASTNQTSMYLCASSFSLPAGATGELFFGEGSRLTVL.

The CDR3 loop reads CASSLSGTQPYEQYF. The CDR3 nucleotides read TGTGCCAGTAGTTTGTCCGGGACACAACCTTACGAGCAGTACTTC. The rearrangement uses TRBV19 and TRBJ2-7, with D possibly being TRBD1 (6 bases). The CDR3 is made up of 15 amino acids. CDR1 and CDR2 (germline): LNHDA, SQIVND (reference sequence). V lost 5 bases and J 4 bases, leaving 18 bases between the germline ends.

The rearrangement joins TRBV28 to TRBJ2-7, with a weak D call TRBD1 (6 bases). Germline CDR1 reads MDHEN; CDR2 reads SYDVKM. CDR3 length equals 16 residues. The V and J ends lost 3 bases and 4 bases respectively, with 19 bases between them. The CDR3 sequence is CASSLKRGRGDYEQYF. CDR3 bases: TGTGCCAGCAGTTTGAAACGAGGCAGGGGCGATTACGAGCAGTACTTC. Filled out from reference TRBV28 and TRBJ2-7, the complete variable domain reads DVKVTQSSRYLVKRTGEKVFLECVQDMDHENMFWYRQDPGLGLRLIYFSYDVKMKEKGDIPEGYSVSREKKERFSLILESASTNQTSMYLCASSLKRGRGDYEQYFGPGTRLTVT.

The rearrangement uses TRBV4-3 and TRBJ2-3; 14 bases map to TRBD2. V trimming: 0 bases; J trimming: 2 bases; junction bases outside the gene matches: 4. Germline assignment: CDR1 LGHNA and CDR2 YSLEER. CDR3 length: 18 residues. The CDR3 reads CASSQEGTSGGNTDTQYF. The DNA for the CDR3 is TGCGCCAGCAGCCAAGAGGGGACTAGCGGGGGTAACACAGATACGCAGTATTTT.

The chain employs TRBV5-1 and TRBJ2-7; 14 positions match TRBD2. With 3 bases clipped from V and 1 base from J, the junction kept 3 bases outside the gene matches. CDR3 length equals 16 residues. Germline CDR1 SGHRS, CDR2 YFSETQ. CDR3 sequence (DNA): TGCGCCAGCAGCTCCTGGACTAGCGGGGGGTCCTACGAGCAGTACTTC. Its protein product is CASSSWTSGGSYEQYF.

The chain recombines TRBV7-2 with TRBJ1-1, with D perhaps matching TRBD1 (5 bases). This CDR3 has 15 residues. Trimming took off 0 bases at V and 3 bases at J, with 11 bases between the two ends. Germline assignment: CDR1 SGHTA and CDR2 FQGNSA. The CDR3 here is CASSLAAGSYTEAFF. CDR3 DNA: TGTGCCAGCAGCTTAGCAGCAGGGTCGTACACTGAAGCTTTCTTT.

This sequence joins TRBV5-1 and TRBJ2-1, with 10 bases fitting TRBD2. The germline V gene has CDR1 SGHRS and CDR2 YFSETQ. The CDR3 is 16 amino acids. V lost 0 bases and J lost 8; bases outside the gene matches: 8. The CDR3 DNA reads as TGCGCCAGCAGCTTGGGTGCTAGCGGGGGTCGGGATGAGCAGTTCTTC. Translation gives CASSLGASGGRDEQFF. The full variable domain, with the rest looked up from reference TRBV5-1 and TRBJ2-1, is KAGVTQTPRYLIKTRGQQVTLSCSPISGHRSVSWYQQTPGQGLQFLFEYFSETQRNKGNFPGRFSGRQFSNSRSEMNVSTLELGDSALYLCASSLGASGGRDEQFFGPGTRLTVL.

This chain uses TRBV12-5 with TRBJ2-5; no definite D call. The germline V gene encodes CDR1 LGHNT and CDR2 FRNRAP. The CDR3 sequence is 12 residues long. Trimming removed 2 bases from V and 5 bases from J, with 6 bases in between. DNA for the CDR3: TGTGCTAGTGGTTTGTCGTCGGAGACCCAGTACTTC. Its protein is CASGLSSETQYF. The variable domain in full, with the rest retrieved from reference TRBV12-5 and TRBJ2-5, is DARVTQTPRHKVTEMGQEVTMRCQPILGHNTVFWYRQTMMQGLELLAYFRNRAPLDDSGMPKDRFSAEMPDATLATLKIQPSEPRDSAVYFCASGLSSETQYFGPGTRLLVL.

The chain's CDR3 is CASSPQAGRGNIQYF. The CDR3, as DNA: TGTGCCAGCAGCCCGCAAGCGGGAAGGGGGAACATTCAGTACTTC. The chain recombines TRBV7-3 with TRBJ2-4; the D gene is possibly TRBD2 (7 bases). Germline V gene sequence: CDR1 SGHTA, CDR2 FQGTGA. The CDR3 extends over 15 amino acids. V was trimmed by 5 bases and J by 7 bases, leaving 18 bases between them.

This clone appeared a few times. The genes are TRBV5-6 and TRBJ1-1, with D maybe TRBD1 (6 bases). Germline-derived CDR1 and CDR2 are SGHDT and YYEEEE. The germline V and J ends were trimmed by 1 base and 4 bases, with 11 bases remaining between them. The CDR3 has 14 amino acids. The DNA for the CDR3 is TGTGCCAGCAGCTTGTCACAGGGAAGCACTGAAGCTTTCTTT. This encodes CASSLSQGSTEAFF.

The chain has TRBV4-3 and TRBJ1-1; D unclear. The length of the CDR3 is 15 residues. Germline V gives CDR1 LGHNA, CDR2 YSLEER. V gave up 0 bases and J gave up 1 base, with 9 bases separating them. CDR3 in DNA: TGCGCCAGCAGCCAAGATCTTCCCAGGAACACTGAAGCTTTCTTT. Protein: CASSQDLPRNTEAFF.

The rearrangement links TRBV30 to TRBJ2-7, with TRBD1 matching over 7 bases. CDR3 length: 13 amino acids. CDR1 is GTSNPN and CDR2 is SVGIG in the germline V gene (reference sequence). Trimming at V came to 0 bases and at J to 7 bases, leaving 6 bases not matched to a gene. CDR3 amino acids: CAWSVETGDEQYF. The DNA for the CDR3 is TGTGCCTGGAGTGTAGAAACAGGGGATGAGCAGTACTTC.

The genes are TRBV11-2 and TRBJ2-2; TRBD1 aligns across 12 bases. The CDR3 loop spans 14 amino acids. V lost 6 bases and J lost 4; bases outside the gene matches: 0. Germline V gene lookup returns CDR1 SGHAT and CDR2 FQNNGV. The CDR3 DNA reads TGTGCCAGCAGGGGACAGGGGGCCACCGGGGAGCTGTTTTTT. Protein product: CASRGQGATGELFF.

In DNA, the CDR3 is TGTGCCAGCAGCCCAGTCAGTTTGGCAGAGACCCAGTACTTC. Its translation is CASSPVSLAETQYF. The gene calls are TRBV7-9 and TRBJ2-5; no firm D call. Trimming pared 5 bases from V and 4 bases from J, leaving 14 bases between. CDR3 length equals 14 residues. Per germline, CDR1 SEHNR and CDR2 FQNEAQ (reference sequence).

This rearrangement joins TRBV27 to TRBJ1-2; TRBD1 aligns across 7 bases. CDR1 MNHEY and CDR2 SMNVEV come from the germline V gene (reference sequence). V was pared by 2 bases and J by 2 bases, with 2 bases of the junction left unmatched. The CDR3 loop spans 14 amino acids. The CDR3 spells CASSLAGQNYGYTF. CDR3 coding DNA: TGTGCCAGCAGTTTAGCGGGACAGAACTATGGCTACACCTTC.

The J gene is TRBJ2-7, the V gene TRBV28; maybe TRBD1 (6 bases). CDR1 MDHEN and CDR2 SYDVKM come from the germline V gene. Trimming removed 4 bases at V and 9 bases at J, with 25 bases between. The CDR3 runs to 16 residues. CDR3 in DNA: TGTGCCAGCAGTTCCCCTTTCGGACAGAGTACGGGCGCGCAGTACTTC. Translation: CASSSPFGQSTGAQYF. Complete variable domain (other parts from reference TRBV28 and TRBJ2-7): DVKVTQSSRYLVKRTGEKVFLECVQDMDHENMFWYRQDPGLGLRLIYFSYDVKMKEKGDIPEGYSVSREKKERFSLILESASTNQTSMYLCASSSPFGQSTGAQYFGPGTRLTVT.

The table lists this clone with a count of one. This rearrangement joins TRBV4-2 to TRBJ2-1, with a weak D call TRBD2 (6 bases). This CDR3 is 13 amino acids long. The germline V gene encodes CDR1 LGHNA and CDR2 YNFKEQ. V dropped 1 base and J dropped 10 bases, with 11 bases sitting between them. As DNA, the CDR3 is TGTGCCAGCAGCCAAGCGGGACTCCAAGAGCAGTTCTTC. As protein: CASSQAGLQEQFF.

V gene TRBV4-3 combines with J gene TRBJ2-1, with D maybe TRBD1 (7 bases). The CDR3 loop spans 19 amino acids. With 3 bases removed from V and 3 bases from J, the gap between germline ends came to 24 bases. Germline CDR1 LGHNA, CDR2 YSLEER. The CDR3 DNA sequence: TGCGCCAGCAGCCAGGCTACAATACAGGGGCTGGAGGGCTACAATGAGCAGTTCTTC. Encoded protein: CASSQATIQGLEGYNEQFF.